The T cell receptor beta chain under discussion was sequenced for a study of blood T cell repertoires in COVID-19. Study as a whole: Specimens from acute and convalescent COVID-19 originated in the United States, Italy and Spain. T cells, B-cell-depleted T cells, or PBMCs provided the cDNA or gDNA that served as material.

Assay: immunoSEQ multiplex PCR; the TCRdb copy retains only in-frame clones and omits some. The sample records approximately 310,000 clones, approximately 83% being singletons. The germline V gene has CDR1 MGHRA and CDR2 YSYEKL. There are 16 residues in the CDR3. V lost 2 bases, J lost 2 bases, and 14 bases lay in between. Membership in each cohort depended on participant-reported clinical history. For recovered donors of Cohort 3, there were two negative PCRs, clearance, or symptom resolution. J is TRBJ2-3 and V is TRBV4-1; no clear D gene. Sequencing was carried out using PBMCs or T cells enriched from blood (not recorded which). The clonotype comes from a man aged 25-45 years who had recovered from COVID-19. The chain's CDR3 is CASSQSGNGFTDTQYF. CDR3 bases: TGCGCCAGCAGCCAATCAGGAAACGGTTTCACAGATACGCAGTATTTT.